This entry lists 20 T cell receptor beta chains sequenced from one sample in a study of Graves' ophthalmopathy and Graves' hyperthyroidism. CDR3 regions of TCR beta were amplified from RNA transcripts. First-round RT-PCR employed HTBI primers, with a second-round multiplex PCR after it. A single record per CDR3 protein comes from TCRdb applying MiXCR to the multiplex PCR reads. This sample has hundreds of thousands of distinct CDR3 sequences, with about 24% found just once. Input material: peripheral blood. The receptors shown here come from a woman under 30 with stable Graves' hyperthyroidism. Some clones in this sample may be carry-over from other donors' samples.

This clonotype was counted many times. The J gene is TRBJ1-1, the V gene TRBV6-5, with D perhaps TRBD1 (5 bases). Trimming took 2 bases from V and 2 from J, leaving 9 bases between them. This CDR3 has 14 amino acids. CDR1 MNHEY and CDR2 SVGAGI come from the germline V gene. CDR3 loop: CASSYLGGNTEAFF. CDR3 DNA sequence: TGTGCCAGCAGTTACCTGGGGGGTAACACTGAAGCTTTCTTT.

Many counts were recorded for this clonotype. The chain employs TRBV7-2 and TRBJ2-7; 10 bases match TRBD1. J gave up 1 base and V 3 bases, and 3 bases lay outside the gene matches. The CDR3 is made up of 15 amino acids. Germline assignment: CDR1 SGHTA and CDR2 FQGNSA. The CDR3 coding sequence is TGTGCCAGCAGCTTGGGACAGGGGACTTCCTACGAGCAGTACTTC. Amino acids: CASSLGQGTSYEQYF.

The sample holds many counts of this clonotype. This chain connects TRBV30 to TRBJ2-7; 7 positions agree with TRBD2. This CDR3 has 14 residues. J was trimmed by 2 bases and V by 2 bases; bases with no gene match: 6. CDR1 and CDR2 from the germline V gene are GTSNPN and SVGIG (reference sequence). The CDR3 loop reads CAWSPRGGAYEQYF. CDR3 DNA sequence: TGTGCCTGGAGTCCACGCGGGGGAGCCTACGAGCAGTACTTC.

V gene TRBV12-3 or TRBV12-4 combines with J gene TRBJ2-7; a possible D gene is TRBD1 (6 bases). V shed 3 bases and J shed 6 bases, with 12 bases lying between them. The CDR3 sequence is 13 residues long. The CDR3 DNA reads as TGTGCCAGCAGTTTTTCCAGGGGTGGCGAGCAGTACTTC. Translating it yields CASSFSRGGEQYF.

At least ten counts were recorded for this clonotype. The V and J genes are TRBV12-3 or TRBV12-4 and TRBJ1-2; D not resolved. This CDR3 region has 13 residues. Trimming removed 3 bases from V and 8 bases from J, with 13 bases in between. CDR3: CASSFGEARGYTF. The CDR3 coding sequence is TGTGCCAGCAGTTTTGGGGAGGCTAGAGGCTACACCTTC.

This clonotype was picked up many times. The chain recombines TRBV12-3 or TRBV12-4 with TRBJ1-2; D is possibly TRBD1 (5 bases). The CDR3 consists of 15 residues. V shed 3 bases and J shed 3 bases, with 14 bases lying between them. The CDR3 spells CASSLDRTKYYGYTF. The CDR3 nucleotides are TGTGCCAGCAGTTTGGATCGGACAAAGTACTATGGCTACACCTTC.

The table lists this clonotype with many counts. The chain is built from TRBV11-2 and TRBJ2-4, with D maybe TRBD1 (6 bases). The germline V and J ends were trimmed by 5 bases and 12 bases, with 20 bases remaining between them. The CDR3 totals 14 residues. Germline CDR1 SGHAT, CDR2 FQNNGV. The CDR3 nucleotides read TGTGCCAGCAGCACACAATCCGTTAACAGGGCTCAGTACTTC. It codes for CASSTQSVNRAQYF.

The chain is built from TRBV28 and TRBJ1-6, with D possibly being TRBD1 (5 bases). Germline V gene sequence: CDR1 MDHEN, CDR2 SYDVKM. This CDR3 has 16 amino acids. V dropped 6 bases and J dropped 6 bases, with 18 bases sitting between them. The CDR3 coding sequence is TGTGCCAGCAGGCCGGGGTTCGGGGGACGTAATTCACCCCTCCACTTT. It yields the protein CASRPGFGGRNSPLHF.

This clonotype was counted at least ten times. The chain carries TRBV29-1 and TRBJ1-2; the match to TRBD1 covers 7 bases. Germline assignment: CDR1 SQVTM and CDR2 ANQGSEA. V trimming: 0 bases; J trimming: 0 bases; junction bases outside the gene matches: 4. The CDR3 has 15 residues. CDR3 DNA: TGCAGCGTTGAAGAAGACAGGGAGTCTAACTATGGCTACACCTTC. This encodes CSVEEDRESNYGYTF.

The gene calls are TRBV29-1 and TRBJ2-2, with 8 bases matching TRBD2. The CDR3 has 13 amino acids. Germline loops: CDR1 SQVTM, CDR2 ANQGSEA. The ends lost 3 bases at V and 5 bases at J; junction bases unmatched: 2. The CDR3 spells CSVDSGNTGELFF. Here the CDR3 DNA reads TGCAGCGTTGATAGCGGGAATACCGGGGAGCTGTTTTTT.

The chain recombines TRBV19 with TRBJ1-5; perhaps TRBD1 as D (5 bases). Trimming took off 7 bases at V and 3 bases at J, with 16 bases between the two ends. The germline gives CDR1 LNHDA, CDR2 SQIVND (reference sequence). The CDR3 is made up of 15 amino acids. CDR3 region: CASKLGGKNNQPQHF. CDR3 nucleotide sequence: TGTGCCAGTAAGTTGGGGGGAAAAAACAATCAGCCCCAGCATTTT.

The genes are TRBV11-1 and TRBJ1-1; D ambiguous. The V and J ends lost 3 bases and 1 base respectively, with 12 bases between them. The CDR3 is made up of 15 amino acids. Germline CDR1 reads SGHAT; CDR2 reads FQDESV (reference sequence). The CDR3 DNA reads TGTGCCAGCAGCTTTTCGCCCCGGACGAACACTGAAGCTTTCTTT. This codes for CASSFSPRTNTEAFF.

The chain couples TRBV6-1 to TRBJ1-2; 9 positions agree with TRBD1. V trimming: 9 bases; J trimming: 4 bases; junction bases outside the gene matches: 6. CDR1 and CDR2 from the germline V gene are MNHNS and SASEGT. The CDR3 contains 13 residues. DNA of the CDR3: TGTGCCAGTGGGGACAGGGCCCCCTATGGCTACACCTTC. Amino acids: CASGDRAPYGYTF.

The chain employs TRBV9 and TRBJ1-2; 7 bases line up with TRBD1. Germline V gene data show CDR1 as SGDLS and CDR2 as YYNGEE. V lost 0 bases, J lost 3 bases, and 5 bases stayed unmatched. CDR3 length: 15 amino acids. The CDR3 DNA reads TGTGCCAGCAGCGTAGGGGGCAGGGGGTACTATGGCTACACCTTC. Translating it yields CASSVGGRGYYGYTF.

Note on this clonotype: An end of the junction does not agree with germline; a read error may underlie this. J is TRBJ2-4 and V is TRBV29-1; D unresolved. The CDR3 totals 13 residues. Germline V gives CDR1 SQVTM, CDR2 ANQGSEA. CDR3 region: CSVDDTAKNIKYF. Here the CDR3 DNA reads TGCAGCGTTGACGACACAGCCAAAAACATTAAGTACTTC.

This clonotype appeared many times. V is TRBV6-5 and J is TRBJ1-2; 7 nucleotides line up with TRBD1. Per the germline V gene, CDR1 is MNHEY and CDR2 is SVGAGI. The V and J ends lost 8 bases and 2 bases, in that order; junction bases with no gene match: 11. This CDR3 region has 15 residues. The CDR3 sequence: CASGPRQGGNYGYTF. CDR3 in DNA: TGTGCCAGCGGACCCCGACAGGGAGGCAACTATGGCTACACCTTC.

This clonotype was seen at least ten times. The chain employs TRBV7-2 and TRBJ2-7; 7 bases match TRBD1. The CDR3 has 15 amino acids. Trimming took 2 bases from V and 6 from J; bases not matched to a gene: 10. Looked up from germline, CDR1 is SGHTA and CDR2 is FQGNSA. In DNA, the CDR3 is TGTGCCAGCAGCTTAAGGCGAAGGGGGCAAGGCGAGCAGTACTTC. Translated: CASSLRRRGQGEQYF.

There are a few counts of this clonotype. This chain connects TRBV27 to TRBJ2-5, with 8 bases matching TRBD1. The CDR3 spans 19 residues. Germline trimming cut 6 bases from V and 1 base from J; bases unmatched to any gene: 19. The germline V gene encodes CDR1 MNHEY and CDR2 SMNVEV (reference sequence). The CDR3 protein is CASSGRPHRGKFFQETQYF. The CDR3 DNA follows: TGTGCCAGCAGCGGCCGCCCCCACAGGGGGAAATTCTTCCAAGAGACCCAGTACTTC.

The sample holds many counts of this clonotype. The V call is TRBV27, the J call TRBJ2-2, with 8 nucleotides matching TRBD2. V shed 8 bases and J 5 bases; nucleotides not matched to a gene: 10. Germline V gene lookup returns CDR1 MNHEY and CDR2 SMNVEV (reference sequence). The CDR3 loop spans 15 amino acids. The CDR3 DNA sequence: TGTGCCAGCGGCCCGGTGATAGCGGGGACCGGGGAGCTGTTTTTT. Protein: CASGPVIAGTGELFF.

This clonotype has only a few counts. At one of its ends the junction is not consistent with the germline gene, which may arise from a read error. Written as DNA, the CDR3 is TGTGCCAGCAGCTTTTCAACGACCCTGGGCACTGGAGCTTTCTTT. Translating gives CASSFSTTLGTGAFF. The genes are TRBV5-6 and TRBJ1-1; D call uncertain. The CDR3 spans 15 residues. Germline V lookup: CDR1 SGHDT, CDR2 YYEEEE.